The entry below describes one T cell receptor beta chain. Its antigen is as yet unknown. The data were obtained in a study of cytomegalovirus exposure and HLA in healthy donors. Study observations and caveats: One variant, a missense change in DCLRE1C, was linked in a later analysis to TCR beta V- and J-gene trimming. Roughly uniform sequencing depth across donors was assumed, possibly incorrectly. Later analysis identified around 15,000 TCR beta sequences associated with HLA alleles, using a false discovery rate threshold of 0.05.

V lost 0 bases to trimming and J lost 5 bases, with 14 bases between them. The CDR3 is 16 amino acids. Germline-derived CDR1 and CDR2 are SEHNR and FQNEAQ (reference sequence). PCR employed 60 Vbeta and 13 Jbeta primers. Profiling relied on immunoSEQ multiplex PCR, and the TCRdb table lists in-frame clones only, not all of them. This sample has more than 120,000 clones, with around 80% found just once. The receptor was derived from a woman aged 25-40 years in good health and CMV-seronegative. The sequenced sample was PBMCs. The chain has TRBV7-9 and TRBJ2-1; D uncertain. This CDR3 is CASSLAPYPPDNEQFF. For the CDR3, the DNA is TGTGCCAGCAGCTTAGCTCCCTACCCGCCCGACAATGAGCAGTTCTTC.